Below, 27 T cell receptor beta chains from the same sample are listed, as sequenced in a study of neurological immune-mediated disorders. TCRdb reprocessed the 5' RACE reads with MiXCR, giving one entry per CDR3 protein. The sample lists 39,000 or so distinct CDR3 sequences; about 2.3% were seen once. Sample: PBMCs. Every receptor here comes from a young man with multiple sclerosis.

This clonotype appeared many times. The chain is built from TRBV27 and TRBJ2-2; D may be TRBD2 (6 bases). The CDR3 runs to 14 residues. V lost 2 bases and J lost 4, with 8 bases in between. Germline CDR1 MNHEY, CDR2 SMNVEV (reference sequence). CDR3 loop: CASSLGRRTGELFF. DNA for the CDR3: TGTGCCAGCAGTTTAGGGAGGCGCACCGGGGAGCTGTTTTTT.

This clonotype has more than one count but fewer than ten. The rearrangement uses TRBV7-8 and TRBJ2-1; D is possibly TRBD1 or TRBD2 (5 bases each). The CDR3 runs to 12 residues. The V gene lost 5 bases and the J gene lost 8 bases, with 10 bases spanning the gap. Germline loops: CDR1 SGHVS, CDR2 FQNEAQ. The CDR3 region has the DNA TGTGCCAGCAGCCTGGGGCGGGATGAGCAGTTCTTC. It yields the protein CASSLGRDEQFF.

The table lists this clonotype with many counts. The chain joins TRBV12-3 or TRBV12-4 to TRBJ2-2; D gene unclear. The CDR3 contains 12 residues. Trimming removed 3 bases at V and 9 bases at J, with 8 bases between. CDR3 bases: TGTGCCAGCAGTTTGGTCCGGAGGGAGCTGTTTTTT. It yields the protein CASSLVRRELFF.

The genes are TRBV27 and TRBJ2-3, with unresolved D. Germline V lookup: CDR1 MNHEY, CDR2 SMNVEV (reference sequence). This CDR3 comprises 14 residues. V shed 5 bases and J shed 2 bases, with 11 bases lying between them. CDR3 sequence (DNA): TGTGCCAGCAGTACAGAACAGTTCACAGATACGCAGTATTTT. Amino acids: CASSTEQFTDTQYF.

This clonotype has a handful of counts. This CDR3 reads CASSPGQGSSSTDTQYF. As DNA, the CDR3 is TGCGCCAGCAGCCCCGGACAGGGATCGAGTAGCACAGATACGCAGTATTTT. This rearrangement joins TRBV5-1 to TRBJ2-3; TRBD1 agrees at 8 bases. Germline trimming cut 4 bases from V and 0 bases from J; bases unmatched to any gene: 10. The CDR3 loop spans 17 amino acids. Germline lookup yields CDR1 SGHRS and CDR2 YFSETQ.

This clonotype was seen at least ten times. The chain employs TRBV29-1 and TRBJ2-7; 12 nucleotides align to TRBD2. V dropped 4 bases and J dropped 6; count of bases not matched to a gene: 4. The CDR3 has 13 residues. CDR1 and CDR2 (germline): SQVTM, ANQGSEA. The DNA for the CDR3 is TGCAGCGTTGTTGGACTAGCGGGAAGCGAGCAGTACTTC. Translated, it gives CSVVGLAGSEQYF.

This clonotype was counted many times. The chain combines TRBV20-1 with TRBJ1-2; the D is unclear. The V and J ends lost 5 bases and 2 bases respectively, with 15 bases between them. The CDR3 sequence is 14 residues long. Per the germline V gene, CDR1 is DFQATT and CDR2 is SNEGSKA (reference sequence). The CDR3 loop is CSAPPAGKNYGYTF. In DNA form, the CDR3 reads TGCAGTGCTCCTCCTGCGGGCAAGAACTATGGCTACACCTTC.

This clonotype was detected ten times or more. The CDR3 region has the DNA TGCAGTGCTAGAGCGGGGCGAGGCCTTGGGACAGATACGCAGTATTTT. This encodes CSARAGRGLGTDTQYF. This chain links TRBV20-1 with TRBJ2-3; D tentatively reads TRBD1 or TRBD2 (5 bases each). Germline CDR1 and CDR2: DFQATT and SNEGSKA (reference sequence). This CDR3 has 16 amino acids. V was clipped by 1 base and J by 3 bases, with 17 bases between them.

In its sample, this clonotype was seen many times. The gene calls are TRBV5-5 and TRBJ2-1; TRBD2 is a possible D gene (6 bases). The germline V and J ends were trimmed by 2 bases and 4 bases, with 7 bases remaining between them. Germline V gene lookup returns CDR1 SGHKS and CDR2 YYEKEE (reference sequence). This CDR3 spans 13 amino acids. In nucleotides, the CDR3 is TGTGCCAGCAGCTTAAGCGGGTACAATGAGCAGTTCTTC. Translating gives CASSLSGYNEQFF.

This clonotype has a handful of counts. The chain links TRBV27 to TRBJ2-7; D is undetermined. The V end lost 4 bases, the J end lost 0 bases, and 16 bases lay between the germline ends. This CDR3 has 16 amino acids. The germline V gene encodes CDR1 MNHEY and CDR2 SMNVEV (reference sequence). The CDR3 DNA follows: TGTGCCAGCAGTTGGTCTCAGGCAACCGCCTCCTACGAGCAGTACTTC. This encodes CASSWSQATASYEQYF.

This clonotype was detected many times. The chain carries TRBV5-1 and TRBJ1-1; the match to TRBD1 covers 7 bases. The CDR3 length is 14 residues. The germline V gene has CDR1 SGHRS and CDR2 YFSETQ. V trimming: 2 bases; J trimming: 4 bases; junction bases outside the gene matches: 5. Here the CDR3 DNA reads TGCGCCAGCAGCTTAACCCAGGGGGGCACTGAAGCTTTCTTT. This gives the protein CASSLTQGGTEAFF.

A note on this clonotype: This may come from a read error, since a much larger clone is one base off. This chain joins TRBV14 and TRBJ2-5; 9 bases are a match to TRBD2. V was pared by 3 bases and J by 5 bases, with 10 bases of the junction left unmatched. The CDR3 has 16 residues. Germline CDR1 is SGHDN and CDR2 is FVKESK. In nucleotides, the CDR3 is TGTGCCAGCAGCCACACAGCTAGCGGGACATGGGAGACCCAGTACTTC. Amino acids: CASSHTASGTWETQYF.

In this sample, this clonotype turned up many times. CDR3 DNA sequence: TGTGCCAGCAGCTTAGCCCCCCCAGATACGCAGTATTTT. This sequence encodes CASSLAPPDTQYF. V is TRBV7-6 and J is TRBJ2-3, with D unclear. The CDR3 covers 13 residues. V shed 0 bases and J shed 4 bases, with 5 bases lying between them. The germline V gene encodes CDR1 SGHVS and CDR2 FNYEAQ. The full variable domain, in which reference TRBV7-6 and TRBJ2-3 provide the parts outside the CDR3, is GAGVSQSPRYKVTKRGQDVALRCDPISGHVSLYWYRQALGQGPEFLTYFNYEAQQDKSGLPNDRFSAERPEGSISTLTIQRTEQRDSAMYRCASSLAPPDTQYFGPGTRLTVL.

At least ten counts were recorded for this clonotype. This CDR3 reads CASSQAGEAYNEQFF. The DNA for the CDR3 is TGTGCCAGCAGTCAAGCGGGAGAGGCCTACAATGAGCAGTTCTTC. The rearrangement uses TRBV6-2 or TRBV6-3 and TRBJ2-1, with 8 nucleotides matching TRBD2. CDR1 is MNHEY and CDR2 is SVGEGT in the germline V gene. V was clipped by 5 bases and J by 2 bases; unmatched bases: 5. CDR3 size: 15 residues.

At least ten counts were recorded for this clonotype. The chain joins TRBV20-1 to TRBJ1-1; possibly TRBD1 for D (6 bases). CDR3 length: 12 amino acids. The germline CDR1 and CDR2 sequences are DFQATT and SNEGSKA (reference sequence). Trimming pared 3 bases from V and 10 bases from J, leaving 15 bases between. CDR3 coding DNA: TGCAGTGCTAGGTCCGGGGGCGCGGTAGCTTTCTTT. Its protein is CSARSGGAVAFF.

This clonotype was found many times. The chain is built from TRBV4-1 and TRBJ2-7; D is perhaps TRBD1 (5 bases). The CDR3 totals 15 residues. V was cut by 1 base and J by 2 bases, with 12 bases left in between. Germline V CDR1 and CDR2: MGHRA, YSYEKL. In DNA, the CDR3 is TGCGCCAGCAGCCAAGGCGGACATCAGCCCTACGAGCAGTACTTC. Translated, it gives CASSQGGHQPYEQYF.

This clonotype was found many times. This chain uses TRBV6-5 with TRBJ2-3; D is possibly TRBD1 (5 bases). This CDR3 region has 12 residues. V was trimmed by 2 bases and J by 8 bases, leaving 8 bases between them. From germline, CDR1 is MNHEY and CDR2 SVGAGI. CDR3 protein: CASSYRGSTQYF. Written as DNA, the CDR3 is TGTGCCAGCAGTTACAGGGGTAGTACGCAGTATTTT.

Ten or more counts support this clonotype. The rearrangement joins TRBV5-1 to TRBJ1-3; no firm D call. CDR1 and CDR2 from the germline V gene are SGHRS and YFSETQ. Trimming shortened V by 2 bases and J by 1 base, and 13 bases separated the two germline ends. There are 16 residues in the CDR3. Here the CDR3 DNA reads TGCGCCAGCAGCTTCGTAGGTGAAGGGTCTGGAAACACCATATATTTT. As protein: CASSFVGEGSGNTIYF.

The table lists this clonotype with many counts. This chain uses TRBV20-1 with TRBJ1-1, with D unresolved. The CDR3 has 14 residues. Germline loops: CDR1 DFQATT, CDR2 SNEGSKA (reference sequence). The germline V and J ends were trimmed by 2 bases and 0 bases, with 10 bases remaining between them. The CDR3 DNA is TGCAGTGCTAGACCTACAGCGTTGAACACTGAAGCTTTCTTT. Amino acid sequence: CSARPTALNTEAFF.

This clonotype was seen repeatedly, ten times or more. The rearrangement links TRBV3-1 to TRBJ2-5; 7 nucleotides align to TRBD2. Germline V gene lookup returns CDR1 LGHDT and CDR2 YNNKEL (reference sequence). Germline trimming cut 8 bases from V and 2 bases from J; bases unmatched to any gene: 5. This CDR3 region has 13 residues. CDR3 loop: CASRSGSQETQYF. The CDR3 region has the DNA TGTGCCAGCCGTAGCGGGTCTCAAGAGACCCAGTACTTC.

Only a few counts were recorded for this clonotype. V is TRBV18 and J is TRBJ2-7; D is ambiguous. The CDR3 is 12 residues long. The germline V gene has CDR1 KGHSH and CDR2 LQKENI. V dropped 5 bases and J dropped 2 bases, with 7 bases sitting between them. DNA of the CDR3: TGTGCCAGCTCAGCGTCGACCTACGAGCAGTACTTC. Translated: CASSASTYEQYF.

This clonotype was recorded at least ten times. The V gene is TRBV5-6, the J gene TRBJ2-3, with 10 bases matching TRBD2. Germline lookup yields CDR1 SGHDT and CDR2 YYEEEE. The CDR3 spans 17 residues. V lost 3 bases and J lost 1; bases outside the gene matches: 8. CDR3 coding DNA: TGTGCCAGCAGCTCCCGGAGGAGCGGGGGGGGCACAGATACGCAGTATTTT. Encoded protein: CASSSRRSGGGTDTQYF.

This clonotype has ten or more counts. The chain has TRBV27 and TRBJ2-1; TRBD2 agrees at 8 bases. Per the germline V gene, CDR1 is MNHEY and CDR2 is SMNVEV (reference sequence). The CDR3 has 15 residues. V shed 6 bases, J shed 8 bases, and the junction held 12 bases outside the gene matches. CDR3 residues: CASSLTGGRYHEQFF. The DNA of the CDR3 is TGTGCCAGCAGCCTAACGGGGGGGCGATACCATGAGCAGTTCTTC.

This clonotype was observed many times. This chain uses TRBV4-3 with TRBJ2-7; D is unresolved. This CDR3 has 15 residues. Trimming shortened V by 0 bases and J by 4 bases, and 13 bases separated the two germline ends. The germline CDR1 and CDR2 sequences are LGHNA and YSLEER. The CDR3 is CASSQDPTTFYEQYF. The CDR3, as DNA: TGCGCCAGCAGCCAAGATCCGACGACCTTTTACGAGCAGTACTTC.

This clonotype was observed at least ten times. The J gene is TRBJ1-2, the V gene TRBV29-1, with D possibly being TRBD1 (5 bases). Trimming removed 5 bases at V and 2 bases at J, with 9 bases between. Germline V gene data show CDR1 as SQVTM and CDR2 as ANQGSEA. The CDR3 contains 12 residues. The CDR3 spells CSVFGGNYGYTF. The CDR3 DNA follows: TGCAGCGTTTTCGGGGGGAACTATGGCTACACCTTC.

This clonotype turned up a few times. V usage is TRBV6-4 and J usage is TRBJ1-1; D is possibly TRBD1 (5 bases). The CDR3 loop spans 13 amino acids. Per germline, CDR1 MRHNA and CDR2 SNTAGT. V was cut by 2 bases and J by 2 bases, with 6 bases left in between. The CDR3 is CASSDRDNTEAFF. The CDR3 DNA sequence: TGTGCCAGCAGTGACCGGGACAACACTGAAGCTTTCTTT.

Many counts were recorded for this clonotype. This chain joins TRBV7-2 and TRBJ2-2; D remains ambiguous. Germline values: CDR1 SGHTA, CDR2 FQGNSA. V lost 0 bases and J lost 7, with 6 bases in between. The CDR3 is 13 amino acids. The DNA for the CDR3 is TGTGCCAGCAGCTTAGCTAGGGTCGGGGAGCTGTTTTTT. Translated, it gives CASSLARVGELFF.